This entry lists 29 T cell receptor beta chains sequenced from one sample in a study of shared clonotypes between healthy human individuals. The data were produced by immunoSEQ multiplex PCR, yet TCRdb's version contains in-frame clones alone and is incomplete. In the table there are some 360,000 clones, less than 85% of which are singletons. Material: memory CD4+ T cells sorted from blood. Subset noted: CD45RA-negative fraction. These receptors all stem from a young man in good health.

The gene calls are TRBV7-2 and TRBJ2-7; D is possibly TRBD1 (6 bases). The germline gives CDR1 SGHTA, CDR2 FQGNSA. Between the trimmed V and J ends, which lost 4 bases and 1 base, there was a span of 17 bases. This CDR3 comprises 16 residues. The CDR3 sequence: CASSSHTIDRSYEQYF. For the CDR3, the DNA is TGTGCCAGCAGCTCCCACACCATTGACAGGTCCTACGAGCAGTACTTC.

The chain joins TRBV11-2 to TRBJ2-5, with a weak D call TRBD2 (5 bases). V lost 5 bases to trimming and J lost 2 bases, with 12 bases between them. This CDR3 contains 14 residues. Germline CDR1 is SGHAT and CDR2 is FQNNGV. This chain's CDR3 is CASSRFPGQETQYF. The CDR3 coding sequence is TGTGCCAGCAGCCGCTTCCCGGGACAAGAGACCCAGTACTTC.

The gene calls are TRBV11-3 and TRBJ2-7, with D uncertain. The CDR3 sequence is 13 residues long. CDR1 is SGHNT and CDR2 is YENEEA in the germline V gene. V lost 4 bases and J 3 bases, leaving 10 bases between the germline ends. The DNA for the CDR3 is TGTGCCAGCAGCTCGCCTCCCCACTACGAGCAGTACTTC. Protein: CASSSPPHYEQYF. Supplemented by reference TRBV11-3 and TRBJ2-7, the full variable domain reads EAGVVQSPRYKIIEKKQPVAFWCNPISGHNTLYWYLQNLGQGPELLIRYENEEAVDDSQLPKDRFSAERLKGVDSTLKIQPAELGDSAVYLCASSSPPHYEQYFGPGTRLTVT.

This clone has a count of ten or more. The germline gene is not matched at one end of the junction; a read error may be the cause. The genes are TRBV29-1 and TRBJ1-2; 7 bases line up with TRBD1. Germline values: CDR1 SQVTM, CDR2 ANQGSEA. The CDR3 is made up of 12 amino acids. CDR3 loop: CSAETGVGGYTF. CDR3 coding DNA: TGCAGCGCTGAAACAGGGGTTGGCGGCTACACCTTC.

The chain has TRBV30 and TRBJ2-7; D uncertain. Between the trimmed V and J ends, which lost 4 bases and 5 bases, there was a span of 9 bases. Germline lookup yields CDR1 GTSNPN and CDR2 SVGIG (reference sequence). This CDR3 has 11 amino acids. The CDR3 protein is CAWNWQHEQYF. CDR3 coding DNA: TGTGCCTGGAATTGGCAACACGAGCAGTACTTC.

The V and J genes are TRBV7-6 and TRBJ2-6; 7 bases are shared with TRBD1. This CDR3 has 19 residues. Germline trimming cut 5 bases from V and 0 bases from J; bases unmatched to any gene: 13. In germline, CDR1 is SGHVS, CDR2 FNYEAQ. The CDR3 region is CASSPKGAPNLSGANVLTF. In nucleotides, the CDR3 is TGTGCCAGCAGCCCTAAGGGGGCGCCTAACCTCTCTGGGGCCAACGTCCTGACTTTC.

The J gene is TRBJ1-4, the V gene TRBV7-9; 9 nucleotides line up with TRBD1. The J segment lost 0 bases and the V segment lost 5 bases, leaving 10 bases of the junction unmatched. CDR1 is SEHNR and CDR2 is FQNEAQ in the germline V gene (reference sequence). This CDR3 contains 18 residues. CDR3 bases: TGTGCCAGCAGCCGAGTTATGGGACAGGGAGCAACTAATGAAAAACTGTTTTTT. Protein sequence: CASSRVMGQGATNEKLFF.

This rearrangement joins TRBV7-2 to TRBJ2-1; possible D gene TRBD2, 6 bases. The CDR3 is 18 residues long. Germline lookup yields CDR1 SGHTA and CDR2 FQGNSA. V lost 2 bases, J lost 0 bases, and 17 bases lay in between. The CDR3 is CASSLLPLAISSYNEQFF. For the CDR3, the DNA is TGTGCCAGCAGCTTACTCCCCCTAGCGATAAGCTCCTACAATGAGCAGTTCTTC.

V is TRBV15 and J is TRBJ2-7; D is ambiguous. V shed 3 bases and J shed 2 bases, with 11 bases lying between them. This CDR3 is 14 amino acids long. In germline, CDR1 is LNHNV, CDR2 YYDKDF (reference sequence). The CDR3 region is CATSRSIPTYEQYF. In DNA, the CDR3 is TGTGCCACCAGCAGGTCTATACCCACCTACGAGCAGTACTTC.

The chain couples TRBV29-1 to TRBJ2-7; 9 bases agree with TRBD1. With 7 bases clipped from V and 6 bases from J, the junction kept 7 bases outside the gene matches. The CDR3 runs to 12 residues. Germline V gene sequence: CDR1 SQVTM, CDR2 ANQGSEA. CDR3 region: CSGGDRASEQYF. The CDR3 region has the DNA TGCAGCGGGGGGGACAGGGCGTCCGAGCAGTACTTC.

This clone was seen only once. Here the CDR3 reads CASSFWDRGLTIYGYTF. CDR3 sequence (DNA): TGTGCCAGCAGCTTTTGGGACAGGGGGCTTACAATCTATGGCTACACCTTC. The V gene is TRBV5-6, the J gene TRBJ1-2; 12 bases are a match to TRBD1. Per the germline V gene, CDR1 is SGHDT and CDR2 is YYEEEE. With V trimmed by 2 bases and J by 4 bases, 9 bases remained unmatched. The CDR3 spans 17 residues.

The J gene is TRBJ1-5, the V gene TRBV2, with D unclear. V was trimmed by 3 bases and J by 4 bases, leaving 10 bases between them. The CDR3 is 14 residues long. Germline CDR1 reads SNHLY; CDR2 reads FYNNEI. The chain's CDR3 is CASSERSENQPQHF. The DNA of the CDR3 is TGTGCCAGCAGTGAGCGGAGTGAGAATCAGCCCCAGCATTTT.

The chain links TRBV6-6 to TRBJ2-7, with D uncertain. From germline, CDR1 is MNHNY and CDR2 SVGAGI (reference sequence). V shed 7 bases and J shed 0 bases, with 16 bases lying between them. The CDR3 contains 15 residues. The CDR3 spells CASNTIRTDSYEQYF. In DNA form, the CDR3 reads TGTGCCAGCAACACAATCCGGACGGACTCCTACGAGCAGTACTTC.

The rearrangement links TRBV6-1 to TRBJ2-7; D is ambiguous. This CDR3 has 13 amino acids. The ends were cut back, 4 bases at V and 2 bases at J, with 9 bases in the middle. Germline CDR1 MNHNS, CDR2 SASEGT. The CDR3 reads CASSVGYTYEQYF. The DNA for the CDR3 is TGTGCCAGCAGTGTAGGATACACCTACGAGCAGTACTTC.

This chain connects TRBV25-1 to TRBJ2-1, with D possibly being TRBD1 or TRBD2 (5 bases each). The CDR3 covers 11 residues. Germline lookup yields CDR1 MGHDK and CDR2 SYGVNS. Trimming left V 4 bases short and J 9 bases short, with 7 bases between. CDR3 sequence reads: CASSVGTEQFF. The CDR3 nucleotides read TGTGCCAGCAGTGTCGGGACTGAGCAGTTCTTC.

The V call is TRBV6-4, the J call TRBJ1-5; no clear D. Germline-derived CDR1 and CDR2 are MRHNA and SNTAGT. The CDR3 loop spans 11 amino acids. The V gene lost 7 bases and the J gene lost 4 bases, with 5 bases spanning the gap. CDR3 residues: CASTKNQPQHF. The CDR3 nucleotides read TGTGCCAGCACCAAAAATCAGCCCCAGCATTTT.

V usage is TRBV5-4 and J usage is TRBJ2-7; 7 bases are shared with TRBD2. Trimming at V came to 4 bases and at J to 6 bases, leaving 7 bases not matched to a gene. The V gene's germline CDR1 is SGHNT and CDR2 YYREEE (reference sequence). The CDR3 loop spans 13 amino acids. This chain's CDR3 is CASSGWERGEQYF. The CDR3, as DNA: TGTGCCAGCAGCGGCTGGGAGCGGGGCGAGCAGTACTTC. Full variable domain (rest looked up from reference TRBV5-4 and TRBJ2-7): ETGVTQSPTHLIKTRGQQVTLRCSSQSGHNTVSWYQQALGQGPQFIFQYYREEENGRGNFPPRFSGLQFPNYSSELNVNALELDDSALYLCASSGWERGEQYFGPGTRLTVT.

The CDR3 DNA sequence: TGTGCCATCAGATCCGATTTAGGGGATTCTGGAAACACCATATATTTT. Amino acids: CAIRSDLGDSGNTIYF. The V gene is TRBV10-3, the J gene TRBJ1-3, with D possibly matching TRBD1 (5 bases). CDR1 is ENHRY, CDR2 SYGVKD, per germline. The CDR3 loop spans 16 amino acids. V lost 6 bases, J lost 1 base, and 16 bases lay in between.

The chain couples TRBV6-1 to TRBJ2-7; TRBD1 aligns across 7 bases. CDR1 and CDR2 (germline): MNHNS, SASEGT. Trimming at V came to 4 bases and at J to 3 bases, leaving 6 bases not matched to a gene. The CDR3 runs to 14 residues. The CDR3 loop reads CASSGRDSHYEQYF. The CDR3 DNA reads TGTGCCAGCAGTGGACGGGACAGCCACTACGAGCAGTACTTC.

V is TRBV11-2 and J is TRBJ1-1; D ambiguous. V lost 5 bases and J lost 0, with 16 bases in between. The CDR3 spans 16 residues. Germline V gives CDR1 SGHAT, CDR2 FQNNGV. The chain's CDR3 is CASSPRQAWLNTEAFF. For the CDR3, the DNA is TGTGCCAGCAGCCCCCGACAAGCATGGTTGAACACTGAAGCTTTCTTT.

The chain recombines TRBV5-5 with TRBJ2-7; D is undetermined. The CDR3 runs to 14 residues. V was trimmed by 5 bases and J by 0 bases, leaving 12 bases between them. Germline V CDR1 and CDR2: SGHKS, YYEKEE (reference sequence). The CDR3 DNA reads TGTGCCAGCAGTGGGTTGACCTACTCCTACGAGCAGTACTTC. Amino acid sequence: CASSGLTYSYEQYF.

The chain is built from TRBV10-1 and TRBJ2-2; D possibly corresponds to TRBD1 (5 bases). V dropped 3 bases and J dropped 1 base, with 9 bases sitting between them. The CDR3 spans 15 residues. Per germline, CDR1 WNHNN and CDR2 SYGVQD (reference sequence). CDR3 DNA sequence: TGCGCCAGCAGTGATCGCAGGGAGAACACCGGGGAGCTGTTTTTT. It is translated as CASSDRRENTGELFF.

This clone has a handful of counts. V is TRBV25-1 and J is TRBJ1-3; D uncertain. The CDR3 runs 17 residues. Germline CDR1 MGHDK, CDR2 SYGVNS. V lost 8 bases, J lost 0 bases, and 20 bases lay in between. The CDR3, as DNA: TGTGCCAGCGAGGAGATTAAGGGAAAAGGCTCTGGAAACACCATATATTTT. Amino acid sequence: CASEEIKGKGSGNTIYF.

V gene TRBV29-1 combines with J gene TRBJ1-1, with D possibly matching TRBD1 (6 bases). Trimming stripped 7 bases from V and 4 bases from J, with 19 bases between. The V gene's germline CDR1 is SQVTM and CDR2 ANQGSEA. The CDR3 spans 14 residues. CDR3 sequence (DNA): TGCAGCGGCCGTGTGGGGGGGCGAAGCACTGAAGCTTTCTTT. Its protein is CSGRVGGRSTEAFF.

The chain combines TRBV2 with TRBJ1-5; 7 nucleotides line up with TRBD1. V shed 3 bases and J 6 bases; nucleotides not matched to a gene: 8. This CDR3 is built from 15 residues. The germline CDR1 and CDR2 sequences are SNHLY and FYNNEI. The CDR3 DNA reads TGTGCCAGCAGTGACGGGCCAGGGGGGGTTCAGCCCCAGCATTTT. As protein: CASSDGPGGVQPQHF.

Points on this clone: This sequence may be a read error, since a much larger clone differs from it by one base. This chain connects TRBV7-9 to TRBJ2-1, with TRBD1 matching over 7 bases. V dropped 5 bases and J dropped 5; count of bases not matched to a gene: 3. CDR1 SEHNR and CDR2 FQNEAQ come from the germline V gene (reference sequence). The CDR3 is 13 residues long. CDR3 loop: CASSQGQNNEQFF. For the CDR3, the DNA is TGTGCCAGCAGCCAGGGACAGAACAATGAGCAGTTCTTC.

The V and J genes are TRBV28 and TRBJ2-7; TRBD2 agrees at 14 bases. The CDR3 covers 16 residues. V lost 2 bases to trimming and J lost 2 bases; unmatched junction nucleotides: 2. Germline V CDR1 and CDR2: MDHEN, SYDVKM. The CDR3 protein is CASSLGTSGRPYEQYF. Written as DNA, the CDR3 is TGTGCCAGCAGTTTAGGGACTAGCGGGAGACCCTACGAGCAGTACTTC.

This clone was observed a single time. This CDR3 is also generated by other DNA sequences in the sample. The chain is built from TRBV5-4 and TRBJ2-3, with unresolved D. Germline V gene data show CDR1 as SGHNT and CDR2 as YYREEE (reference sequence). Trimming left V 0 bases short and J 4 bases short, with 6 bases between. This CDR3 contains 13 residues. The CDR3 DNA reads as TGTGCCAGCAGCTTGGGAGGAGCAGATACGCAGTATTTT. Translating gives CASSLGGADTQYF.

The V call is TRBV10-3, the J call TRBJ2-5, with TRBD1 identical over 10 bases. V gave up 4 bases and J gave up 6 bases; unmatched junction bases: 5. Germline V CDR1 and CDR2: ENHRY, SYGVKD. The CDR3 extends over 14 amino acids. The CDR3 is CAISVGDRGKTQYF. CDR3 nucleotides: TGTGCCATCAGTGTTGGGGACAGGGGTAAGACCCAGTACTTC.